The clone carrying this TCR beta chain has a single count. As yet, its antigen is unknown. The CDR3 covers 14 residues. V lost 2 bases to trimming and J lost 5 bases; unmatched junction nucleotides: 3. The germline CDR1 and CDR2 sequences are SGDLS and YYNGEE. The data stem from a study of regulatory and conventional T cells in RAG deficiency. The sorted conventional CD4+ T cells were CD25-low and CD127-high, with genomic DNA sequenced. General study results and limits: Compared with controls, unique Treg TCR beta sequences dropped around 100-fold in Omenn syndrome and CID/AS. Omenn patients showed >90% Treg-Tconv overlap and shorter CDR3 lengths.

This table comes from immunoSEQ multiplex PCR, and its TCRdb copy is limited to in-frame clones, with some not included. The sample comprises fewer than 30,000 clones, about 95% of which are singletons, and under 0.2% rests with the top ten. A further study also used this sample, focusing on regulatory T cells. This second report adds: The PCR used 52 TRBV and 13 TRBJ primers.

The chain is built from TRBV9 and TRBJ2-3; 9 nucleotides align to TRBD2. Sequenced: CD25- CD4+ T cells sorted from blood. The TCR originated in a human donor in good health. DNA for the CDR3: TGTGCCAGCAGCGTTATGCGGGGGGGAGATACGCAGTATTTT. The encoded protein is CASSVMRGGDTQYF. Filled out from reference TRBV9 and TRBJ2-3, the complete variable domain reads DSGVTQTPKHLITATGQRVTLRCSPRSGDLSVYWYQQSLDQGLQFLIQYYNGEERAKGNILERFSAQQFPDLHSELNLSSLELGDSALYFCASSVMRGGDTQYFGPGTRLTVL.